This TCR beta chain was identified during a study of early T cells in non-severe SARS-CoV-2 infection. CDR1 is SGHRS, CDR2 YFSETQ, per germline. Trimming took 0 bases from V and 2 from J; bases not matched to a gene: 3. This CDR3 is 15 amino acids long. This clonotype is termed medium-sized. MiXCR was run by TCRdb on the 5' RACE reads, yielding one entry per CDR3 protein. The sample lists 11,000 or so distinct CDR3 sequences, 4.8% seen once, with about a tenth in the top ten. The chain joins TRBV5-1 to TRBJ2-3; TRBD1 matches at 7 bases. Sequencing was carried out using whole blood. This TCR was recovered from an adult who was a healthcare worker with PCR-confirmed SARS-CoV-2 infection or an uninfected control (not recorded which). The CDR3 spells CASSLEGAHTDTQYF. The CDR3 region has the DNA TGCGCCAGCAGCTTGGAGGGGGCCCACACAGATACGCAGTATTTT. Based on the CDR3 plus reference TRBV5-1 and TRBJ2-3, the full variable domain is KAGVTQTPRYLIKTRGQQVTLSCSPISGHRSVSWYQQTPGQGLQFLFEYFSETQRNKGNFPGRFSGRQFSNSRSEMNVSTLELGDSALYLCASSLEGAHTDTQYFGPGTRLTVL.